The present T cell receptor beta chain was sequenced within a study of OX40 agonist ivuxolimab in advanced cancers. There are 15 residues in the CDR3. Between the trimmed V and J ends, which lost 6 bases and 2 bases, there was a span of 17 bases. Germline V gene sequence: CDR1 SGHVS, CDR2 FQNEAQ. Here immunoSEQ multiplex PCR was the method, and the copy in TCRdb shows in-frame clones only, minus some. The profile shows approximately 19,000 clones, approximately 80% of them singletons. The chain couples TRBV7-8 to TRBJ2-7, with a tentative D call TRBD2 (5 bases). The source was CD4+ or CD8+ T cells sorted from blood, collected in a trial of the OX40 agonist ivuxolimab. The TCR sequence derives from an adult with an advanced solid tumor such as melanoma, head and neck, liver or kidney cancer. For the CDR3, the DNA is TGTGCCAGCAGAACTGGCCCTAGCTATACCTACGAGCAGTACTTC. Translation gives CASRTGPSYTYEQYF. The full variable domain, rest sourced from reference TRBV7-8 and TRBJ2-7, is GAGVSQSPRYKVAKRGQDVALRCDPISGHVSLFWYQQALGQGPEFLTYFQNEAQLDKSGLPSDRFFAERPEGSVSTLKIQRTQQEDSAVYLCASRTGPSYTYEQYFGPGTRLTVT.